A selection of T cell receptor beta chains follows, all from one sample in a study of human T cells and chemical hapten exposure. TCRdb reanalysed the RACE reads using MiXCR and keeps one entry per CDR3 protein. The sample records about 380,000 distinct CDR3 sequences, about 4.4% being singletons. Source: whole blood, taken in connection with sensitization to the hapten diphenylcyclopropenone (DPC). The receptors derive from a woman aged 45 to 65 with alopecia areata. Some clones in this sample may be carry-over from other donors' samples. CDR3s include the opening cysteine and the closing phenylalanine or tryptophan. The D gene is left open where the match is weak. The listing skips clone size in some rows; elsewhere it reads once, few, many or a size class.

J gene: TRBJ1-1; V gene: TRBV20-1; clone size: few; D gene: NA; CDR3 protein: CSANGQKDTEAFF; CDR3 DNA: TGCAGTGCCAACGGACAGAAGGACACTGAAGCTTTCTTT
J gene: TRBJ1-1; V gene: TRBV7-8; clone size: few; D gene: NA; CDR3 protein: CASNPLGLYTEAFF; CDR3 DNA: TGTGCCAGCAACCCACTGGGTCTATACACTGAAGCTTTCTTT
J gene: TRBJ2-1; V gene: TRBV29-1; clone size: NA; D gene: TRBD2; CDR3 protein: CSVESSGSNEQFF; CDR3 DNA: TGCAGCGTTGAGTCTAGCGGGAGTAATGAGCAGTTCTTC
J gene: TRBJ2-7; V gene: TRBV20-1; clone size: few; D gene: NA; CDR3 protein: CSARVAAYEQYF; CDR3 DNA: TGCAGTGCTAGAGTAGCAGCCTACGAGCAGTACTTC
J gene: TRBJ2-6; V gene: TRBV4-1; clone size: many; D gene: TRBD1; CDR3 protein: CASSHLDRGAGANVLTF; CDR3 DNA: TGCGCCAGCAGCCATCTCGACAGGGGGGCTGGGGCCAACGTCCTGACTTTC
J gene: TRBJ1-4; V gene: TRBV6-4; clone size: NA; D gene: NA; CDR3 protein: CASSECQVEKLFF; CDR3 DNA: TGTGCCAGCAGTGAATGTCAGGTGGAAAAACTGTTTTTT
J gene: TRBJ2-1; V gene: TRBV12-3/TRBV12-4; clone size: few; D gene: NA; CDR3 protein: CASRTSGYLEDEQFF; CDR3 DNA: TGTGCCAGCAGAACAAGCGGATATCTCGAGGATGAGCAGTTCTTC
J gene: TRBJ2-2; V gene: TRBV7-3; clone size: few; D gene: TRBD2; CDR3 protein: CASSPGRGNTGELFF; CDR3 DNA: TGTGCCAGCAGCCCTGGGAGGGGCAACACCGGGGAGCTGTTTTTT
J gene: TRBJ1-6; V gene: TRBV6-5; clone size: NA; D gene: TRBD1; CDR3 protein: CASSYFPGQDSSYNSPLHF; CDR3 DNA: TGTGCCAGCAGTTACTTTCCGGGACAGGATAGCTCCTATAATTCACCCCTCCACTTT
J gene: TRBJ1-1; V gene: TRBV21-1; clone size: NA; D gene: NA; CDR3 protein: CASSSAGQGDTEAFF; CDR3 DNA: TGTGCCAGCAGCTCGGCGGGCCAAGGCGACACTGAAGCTTTCTTT
J gene: TRBJ2-2; V gene: TRBV4-2; clone size: many; D gene: TRBD2; CDR3 protein: CASSLSSGANTGELFF; CDR3 DNA: TGTGCCAGCAGCCTCTCTAGCGGGGCGAACACCGGGGAGCTGTTTTTT
J gene: TRBJ1-2; V gene: TRBV6-2/TRBV6-3; clone size: many; D gene: NA; CDR3 protein: CASSYSRGLNTANYGYTF; CDR3 DNA: TGTGCCAGCAGTTACAGTCGGGGATTAAATACGGCTAACTATGGCTACACCTTC
J gene: TRBJ2-5; V gene: TRBV11-2; clone size: few; D gene: NA; CDR3 protein: CASSSTRGMETQYF; CDR3 DNA: TGTGCCAGCAGCTCCACGAGGGGTATGGAGACCCAGTACTTC
J gene: TRBJ2-7; V gene: TRBV3-1; clone size: few; D gene: TRBD2; CDR3 protein: CASSQELLADYEQYF; CDR3 DNA: TGTGCCAGCAGCCAAGAGCTCCTAGCGGATTACGAGCAGTACTTC
J gene: TRBJ2-5; V gene: TRBV10-3; clone size: many; D gene: NA; CDR3 protein: CAISESGGTQETQYF; CDR3 DNA: TGTGCCATCAGTGAGAGCGGCGGGACTCAAGAGACCCAGTACTTC
J gene: TRBJ2-2; V gene: TRBV6-5; clone size: many; D gene: NA; CDR3 protein: CASSLSGGGTNTGELFF; CDR3 DNA: TGTGCCAGCAGCTTAAGCGGAGGGGGGACGAACACCGGGGAGCTGTTTTTT
J gene: TRBJ2-7; V gene: TRBV29-1; clone size: many; D gene: TRBD2; CDR3 protein: CSVERTGGYEQYF; CDR3 DNA: TGCAGCGTTGAAAGGACGGGGGGCTACGAGCAGTACTTC
J gene: TRBJ2-7; V gene: TRBV27; clone size: NA; D gene: NA; CDR3 protein: CASSPYPESEQYF; CDR3 DNA: TGTGCCAGCAGTCCGTATCCCGAAAGCGAGCAGTACTTC
J gene: TRBJ2-1; V gene: TRBV2; clone size: few; D gene: NA; CDR3 protein: CASSEWSEQFF; CDR3 DNA: TGTGCCAGCAGTGAGTGGAGTGAGCAGTTCTTC
J gene: TRBJ2-3; V gene: TRBV18; clone size: NA; D gene: TRBD1; CDR3 protein: CASSPGLTGQGTDTQYF; CDR3 DNA: TGTGCCAGCTCACCTGGTCTAACCGGACAGGGCACAGATACGCAGTATTTT
J gene: TRBJ1-2; V gene: TRBV30; clone size: many; D gene: TRBD1; CDR3 protein: CAWTDRGPNYGYTF; CDR3 DNA: TGTGCCTGGACTGACAGGGGTCCCAACTATGGCTACACCTTC
J gene: TRBJ2-5; V gene: TRBV5-4; clone size: many; D gene: TRBD2; CDR3 protein: CASSSGLVGAQETQYF; CDR3 DNA: TGTGCCAGCAGCTCTGGACTAGTTGGGGCACAAGAGACCCAGTACTTC
J gene: TRBJ2-5; V gene: TRBV6-5; clone size: NA; D gene: NA; CDR3 protein: CASSYSLVSLTETQYF; CDR3 DNA: TGTGCCAGCAGTTACTCCCTAGTGAGTCTTACAGAGACCCAGTACTTC
J gene: TRBJ2-3; V gene: TRBV6-6; clone size: NA; D gene: TRBD2; CDR3 protein: CASSHGTSGRVDTQYF; CDR3 DNA: TGTGCCAGCAGCCATGGGACTAGCGGGAGGGTAGATACGCAGTATTTT
J gene: TRBJ1-1; V gene: TRBV7-2; clone size: many; D gene: NA; CDR3 protein: CASSLASGTEAFF; CDR3 DNA: TGTGCCAGCAGCTTAGCTTCAGGCACTGAAGCTTTCTTT
J gene: TRBJ2-3; V gene: TRBV12-3/TRBV12-4; clone size: many; D gene: NA; CDR3 protein: CASSISRGSTDTQYF; CDR3 DNA: TGTGCCAGCAGCATTTCGCGGGGAAGCACAGATACGCAGTATTTT